Listed here are 4 T cell receptor beta chains from one sample, sequenced in a study of cytomegalovirus exposure and HLA in healthy donors. The PCR ran on 60 Vbeta and 13 Jbeta primers. The repertoire was sequenced with immunoSEQ multiplex PCR; TCRdb's copy has only in-frame clones and lacks some. The sample lists more than 100,000 clones, around 77% occurring once. The sample taken for sequencing was PBMCs. All receptors come from a human donor in good health.

The chain joins TRBV5-1 to TRBJ2-3; 13 bases map to TRBD2. The CDR3 runs 15 residues. The V and J ends lost 2 bases and 5 bases, in that order; junction bases with no gene match: 2. Germline V CDR1 and CDR2: SGHRS, YFSETQ. The CDR3 loop reads CASSFGLAGVDTQYF. CDR3 DNA sequence: TGCGCCAGCAGCTTCGGACTAGCGGGAGTAGATACGCAGTATTTT.

The V call is TRBV27, the J call TRBJ2-5; the match to TRBD2 covers 7 bases. Germline CDR1 MNHEY, CDR2 SMNVEV (reference sequence). There are 15 residues in the CDR3. The V and J ends lost 0 bases and 1 base, in that order; junction bases with no gene match: 2. For the CDR3, the DNA is TGTGCCAGCAGTTTATCGGCTAGCGGCCAAGAGACCCAGTACTTC. This sequence encodes CASSLSASGQETQYF.

CDR3 bases: TGTGCCAGCAGCCCCGTGAGCGGGATAGTAGGTGAGCAGTTCTTC. It is translated as CASSPVSGIVGEQFF. V and J are TRBV28 and TRBJ2-1; 7 positions match TRBD2. Germline values: CDR1 MDHEN, CDR2 SYDVKM. This CDR3 has 15 residues. V trimming: 6 bases; J trimming: 9 bases; junction bases outside the gene matches: 14.

V and J are TRBV19 and TRBJ1-4; a weak D match, TRBD1 (5 bases). The CDR3 has 13 amino acids. Trimming took 9 bases from V and 7 from J, leaving 15 bases between them. Germline-derived CDR1 and CDR2 are LNHDA and SQIVND (reference sequence). CDR3 loop: CASQRGGSEKLFF. CDR3 DNA sequence: TGTGCCAGCCAACGGGGGGGGAGTGAAAAACTGTTTTTT.